This T cell receptor beta chain is drawn from a study of T-cell memory formation after mild COVID-19. Findings and limits, study-wide: The appearance of some responding clones in pre-infection memory suggested that cross-reactive memory joined.

About this clonotype itself: Antigen specificity is unknown.

TCRdb re-derived calls from the 5' RACE reads in MiXCR, one entry per CDR3 protein. The table lists 400,000 to 450,000 distinct CDR3 sequences, about a sixth of them singletons. The V gene lost 1 base and the J gene lost 3 bases, with 8 bases spanning the gap. The CDR3 has 13 amino acids. Germline CDR1 reads SGHRS; CDR2 reads YFSETQ. This receptor was obtained from a man between 18 and 29 years old who had mild COVID-19 (a few samples of this study predate the infection). Cell type and time point are not known. The J gene is TRBJ2-7, the V gene TRBV5-1, with TRBD2 as a possible D gene (6 bases). The sample comprised PBMCs or a T cell subset sorted from them (not recorded which). The CDR3 loop reads CASSLLEGYEQYV. CDR3 nucleotide sequence: TGCGCCAGCAGCTTGTTGGAGGGCTACGAGCAGTACGTC.